These 12 T cell receptor beta chains originate from one sample sequenced in a study of T-cell memory formation after mild COVID-19. TCRdb processed the 5' RACE reads anew with MiXCR; each CDR3 protein has one entry. This table has under 200,000 distinct CDR3 sequences, 10% to 15% appearing once. The sample comprised PBMCs or a T cell subset sorted from them (not recorded which). Receptor source: a young man who had mild COVID-19 (a few samples of this study predate the infection). Cell type and time point are not known.

This clonotype was counted only a few times. This chain connects TRBV5-1 to TRBJ1-1; D remains ambiguous. This CDR3 spans 13 amino acids. Trimming took 4 bases from V and 5 from J, leaving 12 bases between them. CDR1 and CDR2 from the germline V gene are SGHRS and YFSETQ. DNA of the CDR3: TGCGCCAGCAGCCCGGTCGGTTTGACTGAAGCTTTCTTT. Its protein product is CASSPVGLTEAFF.

This clonotype was counted a few times. The chain recombines TRBV28 with TRBJ1-3; possibly TRBD1 for D (5 bases). The CDR3 length is 15 residues. Germline CDR1 reads MDHEN; CDR2 reads SYDVKM. The V end was cut by 3 bases, the J end by 5 bases, with 14 bases between. CDR3 in amino acids: CASSFDSFIRNTIYF. As DNA, the CDR3 is TGTGCCAGCAGTTTCGACAGCTTCATTCGAAACACCATATATTTT.

The V gene is TRBV12-3 or TRBV12-4, the J gene TRBJ2-3; no reliable D call. Trimming pared 8 bases from V and 4 bases from J, leaving 7 bases between. The CDR3 is 11 amino acids. As DNA, the CDR3 is TGTGCCAGCCTAGTTGCAGATACGCAGTATTTT. This codes for CASLVADTQYF.

V usage is TRBV27 and J usage is TRBJ1-1; 8 bases match TRBD1. The CDR3 runs to 16 residues. The germline gives CDR1 MNHEY, CDR2 SMNVEV (reference sequence). Germline trimming cut 6 bases from V and 2 bases from J; bases unmatched to any gene: 11. The CDR3 loop is CASRITGGAYNTEAFF. CDR3 nucleotides: TGTGCCAGCAGGATCACAGGGGGGGCTTACAACACTGAAGCTTTCTTT.

This clonotype was counted only a few times. In DNA form, the CDR3 reads TGCGCCAGCAGCTTGTCGCTAGCGGGGTTCAACACCGGGGAGCTGTTTTTT. Translating it yields CASSLSLAGFNTGELFF. The chain carries TRBV5-1 and TRBJ2-2, with 9 bases fitting TRBD2. CDR3 length: 17 residues. Trimming at V came to 1 base and at J to 2 bases, leaving 6 bases not matched to a gene. Germline V lookup: CDR1 SGHRS, CDR2 YFSETQ.

This clonotype was seen repeatedly, ten times or more. The chain uses TRBV10-3 and TRBJ2-4; 7 bases are shared with TRBD2. V gave up 0 bases and J gave up 4 bases; unmatched junction bases: 9. Looked up from germline, CDR1 is ENHRY and CDR2 is SYGVKD. The CDR3 runs to 17 residues. For the CDR3, the DNA is TGTGCCATCAGTGAGTCCTCAAGCGGGGACGTGAAAAACATTCAGTACTTC. Protein product: CAISESSSGDVKNIQYF.

The chain is built from TRBV5-1 and TRBJ1-1, with no clear D. The CDR3 sequence is 15 residues long. V was cut by 0 bases and J by 0 bases, with 9 bases left in between. In germline, CDR1 is SGHRS, CDR2 YFSETQ. In DNA, the CDR3 is TGCGCCAGCAGCTTGGCGTCTTCGGTGAACACTGAAGCTTTCTTT. Its protein is CASSLASSVNTEAFF.

The V gene is TRBV30, the J gene TRBJ1-2; 7 bases line up with TRBD1. This CDR3 is 11 amino acids long. Germline lookup yields CDR1 GTSNPN and CDR2 SVGIG (reference sequence). Trimming at V came to 5 bases and at J to 9 bases, leaving 6 bases not matched to a gene. In DNA, the CDR3 is TGTGCCTGGCGGACAGGACTTAGCTACACCTTC. Translated: CAWRTGLSYTF.

This rearrangement joins TRBV2 to TRBJ2-3; no firm D call. Germline assignment: CDR1 SNHLY and CDR2 FYNNEI. Deletions cut 6 bases from V and 2 bases from J, with 15 bases between. CDR3 length: 15 amino acids. The CDR3 sequence is CASSWEPELTDTQYF. Here the CDR3 DNA reads TGTGCCAGCAGCTGGGAACCCGAGCTCACAGATACGCAGTATTTT.

This clonotype showed up many times. J is TRBJ2-3 and V is TRBV7-3; 10 bases agree with TRBD1. Germline V lookup: CDR1 SGHTA, CDR2 FQGTGA. With V trimmed by 5 bases and J by 0 bases, 2 bases remained unmatched. The CDR3 sequence is 15 residues long. The CDR3 is CASSPGQGSTDTQYF. DNA for the CDR3: TGTGCCAGCAGCCCGGGACAGGGGAGCACAGATACGCAGTATTTT.

This chain uses TRBV24-1 with TRBJ2-3, with D perhaps TRBD1 (7 bases). V lost 4 bases to trimming and J lost 6 bases, with 25 bases between them. Germline CDR1 and CDR2: KGHDR and SFDVKD. This CDR3 contains 18 residues. Written as DNA, the CDR3 is TGTGCCACCAGTGACCGCGGGACAGACACCCAGGGAGCGGATACGCAGTATTTT. This sequence encodes CATSDRGTDTQGADTQYF.

This clonotype was observed a few times. V usage is TRBV5-1 and J usage is TRBJ2-5; a possible D gene is TRBD2 (5 bases). V lost 5 bases to trimming and J lost 1 base, with 15 bases between them. The CDR3 length is 15 residues. From germline, CDR1 is SGHRS and CDR2 YFSETQ. CDR3 in amino acids: CASSPNGLTQETQYF. DNA of the CDR3: TGCGCCAGCAGTCCGAACGGACTCACCCAAGAGACCCAGTACTTC.